Following are 11 T cell receptor beta chains from one sample sequenced in a study of sequential checkpoint blockade in melanoma. Described treatment: randomized to nivolumab then ipilimumab (arm A) or the reverse (arm B). The data were produced by immunoSEQ multiplex PCR, yet TCRdb's version contains in-frame clones alone and is incomplete. Seen here are tens of thousands of clones, about four fifths observed once, and the top ten hold about 5.5%. Sequences were derived from CD8+ T cells sorted from blood (inferred from file names), sampled from a patient given nivolumab and ipilimumab in sequence. The receptor set was obtained from a human donor with melanoma.

This chain uses TRBV7-6 with TRBJ1-6, with TRBD1 identical over 7 bases. The junction had 9 bases not matched to a gene; V was cut back by 0 bases and J by 7 bases. Germline V gives CDR1 SGHVS, CDR2 FNYEAQ. The CDR3 extends over 17 amino acids. The chain's CDR3 is CASSLAGTDHDNSPLHF. The DNA of the CDR3 is TGTGCCAGCAGCTTAGCCGGGACAGATCACGACAATTCACCCCTCCACTTT.

The chain is built from TRBV7-9 and TRBJ1-6; the D gene is possibly TRBD1 (5 bases). V was trimmed by 5 bases and J by 0 bases, leaving 17 bases between them. CDR3 length equals 18 residues. From germline, CDR1 is SEHNR and CDR2 FQNEAQ (reference sequence). The CDR3: CASSPREGTFSYNSPLHF. The CDR3 region has the DNA TGTGCCAGCAGCCCTCGGGAGGGGACTTTCTCCTATAATTCACCCCTCCACTTT.

The V gene is TRBV4-1, the J gene TRBJ2-7, with TRBD2 as a possible D gene (6 bases). This CDR3 has 15 amino acids. The germline V and J ends were trimmed by 3 bases and 2 bases, with 14 bases remaining between them. The germline V gene encodes CDR1 MGHRA and CDR2 YSYEKL. CDR3 sequence: CASSHSGAGPYEQYF. For the CDR3, the DNA is TGCGCCAGCAGCCATAGCGGCGCAGGACCCTACGAGCAGTACTTC.

The rearrangement joins TRBV28 to TRBJ2-5, with 7 positions matching TRBD2. The J call may be wrong; the DNA end is better matched by TRBJ2-7. The CDR3 extends over 14 amino acids. The germline CDR1 and CDR2 sequences are MDHEN and SYDVKM. CDR3 residues: CASRQPGLYYEQYF. As DNA, the CDR3 is TGTGCCAGCAGACAACCGGGACTATACTACGAGCAGTACTTC.

The chain carries TRBV4-1 and TRBJ2-5; D is unclear. V lost 0 bases, J lost 5 bases, and 10 bases lay in between. From germline, CDR1 is MGHRA and CDR2 YSYEKL. This CDR3 comprises 14 residues. CDR3 nucleotide sequence: TGCGCCAGCAGCCAAGATCTCAACTACGAGACCCAGTACTTC. It translates to CASSQDLNYETQYF.

The chain uses TRBV27 and TRBJ2-1, with a weak D call TRBD1 (5 bases). This CDR3 comprises 14 residues. The germline CDR1 and CDR2 sequences are MNHEY and SMNVEV (reference sequence). V was shortened by 5 bases and J by 4 bases, with 12 bases between the two germline ends. As DNA, the CDR3 is TGTGCCAGCAGTCCTGACAGCGCATACAATGAGCAGTTCTTC. It is translated as CASSPDSAYNEQFF.

The V and J genes are TRBV29-1 and TRBJ1-1; D not resolved. Germline CDR1 reads SQVTM; CDR2 reads ANQGSEA. Deletions cut 6 bases from V and 5 bases from J, with 16 bases between. The CDR3 is 13 residues long. CDR3 sequence: CSVRGGKGTEAFF. For the CDR3, the DNA is TGCAGCGTCCGAGGAGGGAAAGGGACTGAAGCTTTCTTT.

The J gene is TRBJ1-1, the V gene TRBV7-8; a weak D match, TRBD1 (6 bases). Germline CDR1 SGHVS, CDR2 FQNEAQ. CDR3 size: 16 residues. Trimming took off 0 bases at V and 1 base at J, with 12 bases between the two ends. The DNA of the CDR3 is TGTGCCAGCAGCTTAGCACTACAGGGCGCGAACACTGAAGCTTTCTTT. As protein: CASSLALQGANTEAFF.

The V and J genes are TRBV9 and TRBJ2-7; possible D gene TRBD1, 5 bases. Looked up from germline, CDR1 is SGDLS and CDR2 is YYNGEE. V was pared by 0 bases and J by 6 bases, with 10 bases between. The CDR3 is 13 amino acids. CDR3 nucleotides: TGTGCCAGCAGCGTAGGGGGCCAGGGCGAGCAGTACTTC. Translation gives CASSVGGQGEQYF.

The CDR3 protein is CASSLGAIGGTGELFF. CDR3 nucleotides: TGTGCCAGCAGCTTAGGGGCAATAGGAGGTACCGGGGAGCTGTTTTTT. V and J are TRBV13 and TRBJ2-2; a weak D match, TRBD2 (5 bases). V lost 0 bases and J 5 bases, leaving 13 bases between the germline ends. This CDR3 spans 16 amino acids. CDR1 and CDR2 from the germline V gene are PRHDT and FYEKMQ (reference sequence).

This chain joins TRBV16 and TRBJ2-1, with TRBD1 matching 10 bases. This CDR3 has 17 amino acids. With V trimmed by 3 bases and J by 4 bases, 9 bases remained unmatched. The germline V gene has CDR1 KGHSY and CDR2 FQNENV. CDR3 amino acids: CASSHQWGQGNYNEQFF. As DNA, the CDR3 is TGTGCCAGCAGCCACCAATGGGGACAGGGGAATTACAATGAGCAGTTCTTC.